This TCR beta chain was identified during a study of neoadjuvant anti-PD-1 for oral cavity cancer. Across the whole study: Before surgery, most patients got three to four biweekly 3 mg/kg nivolumab doses. Study-level points and caveats: Expansion of preexisting intratumoral clones was suggested to aid response. Higher pretreatment Treg/Th17 ratios tracked higher pretreatment blood clonality.

Patients had HPV-negative, locally advanced oral cavity squamous cell carcinoma. Comments on this clone: Antigen specificity is unknown.

TCRdb's copy holds only in-frame clones and misses some; the assay was immunoSEQ multiplex PCR. The repertoire has about 7,000 clones, roughly 50% of them found once; the top ten carry about 11%. Per the germline V gene, CDR1 is SQVTM and CDR2 is ANQGSEA. The CDR3 is 14 amino acids. Trimming took off 1 base at V and 5 bases at J, with 14 bases between the two ends. The chain combines TRBV29-1 with TRBJ2-5; tentatively, D is TRBD2 (6 bases). The sequenced sample was tumor tissue, obtained before nivolumab (anti-PD-1) treatment. The TCR originated in a person between 40 and 85 years old with oral cavity squamous cell carcinoma. The CDR3 here is CSVEGDGGDETQYF. CDR3 in DNA: TGCAGCGTTGAAGGTGATGGAGGGGATGAGACCCAGTACTTC.